Described below is a single TCR beta chain sequence and its context. The target antigen is unknown. This specimen comes from a study of T cell repertoires in cytomegalovirus infection. Study-wide context: In public TCR beta signatures, there were indications of both CMV infection and matching HLA type.

This CDR3 spans 15 amino acids. Unmatched junction bases numbered 3, after V lost 0 bases and J lost 5 bases. Germline CDR1 LGHNA, CDR2 YSLEER. TCRdb passed the reads through MiXCR, listing each CDR3 protein once. This sample has some 920,000 distinct CDR3 sequences, with less than 35% found just once. The sample here was cultured CD8+ T cells from PBMCs, taken from culture after CMV antigen stimulation. The source is a human donor in good health (CMV status not recorded). Some clones in this sample may be carry-over from other donors' samples. This sequence joins TRBV4-3 and TRBJ2-5; the match to TRBD2 covers 10 bases. The DNA of the CDR3 is TGCGCCAGCAGCCAAGAACTAGCGGGGCCTGAGACCCAGTACTTC. Amino acid sequence: CASSQELAGPETQYF.